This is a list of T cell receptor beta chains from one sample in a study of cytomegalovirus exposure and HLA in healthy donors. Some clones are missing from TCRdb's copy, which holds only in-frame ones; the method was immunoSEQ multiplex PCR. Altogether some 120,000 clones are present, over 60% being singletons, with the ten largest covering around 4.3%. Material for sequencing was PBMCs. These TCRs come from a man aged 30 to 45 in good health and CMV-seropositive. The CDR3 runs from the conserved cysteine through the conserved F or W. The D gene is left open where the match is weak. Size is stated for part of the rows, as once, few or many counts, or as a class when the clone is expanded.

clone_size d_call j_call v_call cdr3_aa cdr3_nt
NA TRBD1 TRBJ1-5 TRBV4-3 CASSPNYGQGDYSNQPQHF TGCGCCAGCAGCCCGAATTACGGACAGGGCGATTATAGCAATCAGCCCCAGCATTTT
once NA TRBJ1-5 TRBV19 CASSTQGTLSNQPQHF TGTGCCAGTAGTACACAAGGGACTTTGAGCAATCAGCCCCAGCATTTT
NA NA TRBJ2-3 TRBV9 CASSGAGGTDTQYF TGTGCCAGCAGCGGGGCAGGGGGCACAGATACGCAGTATTTT
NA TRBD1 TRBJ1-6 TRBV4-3 CASRLGTGVQAPLHF TGCGCCAGCCGCCTGGGGACAGGGGTGCAGGCACCCCTCCACTTT
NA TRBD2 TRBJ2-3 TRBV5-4 CASSESGSEQYF TGTGCCAGCAGCGAGAGCGGGAGTGAGCAGTATTTT
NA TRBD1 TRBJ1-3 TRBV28 CASSLVGQVHTIYF TGTGCCAGCAGTCTTGTAGGACAGGTGCACACCATATATTTT
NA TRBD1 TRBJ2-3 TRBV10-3 CAIRDRAGADTQYF TGTGCCATCAGGGACAGGGCTGGGGCAGATACGCAGTATTTT
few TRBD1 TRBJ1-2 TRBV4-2 CASSQEDRPSYTF TGTGCCAGCAGCCAAGAGGACAGGCCATCCTACACCTTC
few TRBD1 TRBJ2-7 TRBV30 CAWSAGQGNEQYF TGTGCCTGGAGTGCCGGACAGGGTAACGAGCAGTACTTC
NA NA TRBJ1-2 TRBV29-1 CSVGGSYGYTF TGCAGCGTGGGGGGGTCCTATGGCTACACCTTC
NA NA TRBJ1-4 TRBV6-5 CASSFLGGAGEKLFF TGTGCCAGCAGTTTCCTCGGGGGGGCAGGGGAAAAACTGTTTTTT
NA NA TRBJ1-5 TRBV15 CATSRGDFSNQPQHF TGTGCCACCAGCAGAGGGGACTTTAGCAATCAGCCCCAGCATTTT
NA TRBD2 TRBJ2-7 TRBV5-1 CASSLLAGQRYEQYF TGCGCCAGCAGCTTACTAGCGGGTCAACGCTACGAGCAGTACTTC
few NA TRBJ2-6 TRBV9 CASSVVEGKVGANGLTF TGTGCCAGCAGCGTAGTTGAAGGGAAAGTTGGGGCCAACGGCCTGACTTTC
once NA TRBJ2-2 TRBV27 CASNRARGNTGELFF TGTGCCAGCAACCGAGCCCGGGGTAACACCGGGGAGCTGTTTTTT
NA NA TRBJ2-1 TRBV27 CASSLNFYNEQFF TGTGCCAGCAGTTTAAACTTCTACAATGAGCAGTTCTTC
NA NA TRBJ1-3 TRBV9 CASSVGGFGNTIYF TGTGCCAGCAGCGTAGGAGGGTTCGGAAACACCATATATTTT
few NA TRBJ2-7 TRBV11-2 CASSNSAEQYF TGTGCCAGCAGCAATAGTGCCGAGCAGTACTTC
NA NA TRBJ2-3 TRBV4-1 CASSHAGVDTDTQYF TGCGCCAGCAGCCATGCAGGCGTGGACACAGATACGCAGTATTTT
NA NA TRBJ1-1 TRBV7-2 CASSSGMDTEAFF TGTGCCAGCAGCAGCGGAATGGACACTGAAGCTTTCTTT
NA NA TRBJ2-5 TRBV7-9 CASSLVGPGEQYF TGTGCCAGCAGCTTAGTAGGGCCAGGGGAGCAGTACTTC
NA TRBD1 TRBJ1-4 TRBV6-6 CASSGTASNEKLFF TGTGCCAGCAGCGGGACAGCGAGTAATGAAAAACTGTTTTTT
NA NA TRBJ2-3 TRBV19 CASSNPASASTDTQYF TGTGCCAGTAGTAATCCCGCTAGCGCCAGCACAGATACGCAGTATTTT
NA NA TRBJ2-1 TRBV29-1 CSVEAGLRYEQFF TGCAGCGTTGAAGCCGGACTGCGGTATGAGCAGTTCTTC
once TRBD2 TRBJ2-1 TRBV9 CASSVAGGREEQFF TGTGCCAGCAGCGTAGCGGGGGGGCGGGAAGAGCAGTTCTTC
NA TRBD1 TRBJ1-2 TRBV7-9 CSSSLETGTGARGYTF TGTTCCAGCAGCTTAGAGACGGGGACAGGGGCTCGTGGCTACACCTTC
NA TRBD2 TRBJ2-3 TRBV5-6 CASSLGLAGGLSTDTQYF TGTGCCAGCAGCTTGGGGCTAGCGGGGGGGCTTAGCACAGATACGCAGTATTTT
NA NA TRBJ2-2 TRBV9 CASSVGGGGHNTGELFF TGTGCCAGCAGCGTAGGAGGGGGGGGACACAACACCGGGGAGCTGTTTTTT
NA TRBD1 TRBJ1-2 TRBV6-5 CASYQGQGYGYTF TGTGCCAGCTACCAGGGACAGGGGTATGGCTACACCTTC
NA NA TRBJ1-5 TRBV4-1 CASSQGAGNQPQHF TGCGCCAGCAGCCAAGGAGCTGGCAATCAGCCCCAGCATTTT
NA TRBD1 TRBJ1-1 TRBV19 CASSGLTGVRTEAFF TGTGCCAGTAGTGGACTGACAGGGGTCAGGACTGAAGCTTTCTTT
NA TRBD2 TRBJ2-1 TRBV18 CASSQRVAGGREQFF TGTGCCAGCTCACAGCGCGTAGCGGGAGGGCGTGAGCAGTTCTTC
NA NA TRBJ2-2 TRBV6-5 CASSYSGGELFF TGTGCCAGCAGTTACTCCGGCGGGGAGCTGTTTTTT
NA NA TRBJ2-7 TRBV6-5 CASRTGRLGYEQYF TGTGCCAGCAGGACAGGGAGGTTGGGCTACGAGCAGTACTTC
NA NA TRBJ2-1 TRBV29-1 CSVEDLNEQFF TGCAGCGTTGAAGATCTCAATGAGCAGTTCTTC
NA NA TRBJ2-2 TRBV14 CASSRRRGRNTGELFF TGTGCCAGCAGCCGACGCAGGGGACGGAACACCGGGGAGCTGTTTTTT
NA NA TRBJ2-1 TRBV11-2 CASSFGPRNEQFF TGTGCCAGCAGCTTTGGCCCACGTAATGAGCAGTTCTTC
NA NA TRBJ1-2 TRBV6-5 CASRSYRELGYGYTF TGTGCCAGCAGATCTTACCGGGAACTAGGGTATGGCTACACCTTC
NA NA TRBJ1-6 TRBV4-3 CASSRLSTGVSPLHF TGCGCCAGCAGCCGTCTAAGTACCGGGGTTTCACCCCTCCACTTT
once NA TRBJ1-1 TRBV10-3 CAISESVAGWDTEAFF TGTGCCATCAGTGAGTCTGTGGCAGGGTGGGACACTGAAGCTTTCTTT
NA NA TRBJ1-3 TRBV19 CASSTGHPRAGNTIYF TGTGCCAGTAGTACGGGACACCCAAGGGCTGGAAACACCATATATTTT
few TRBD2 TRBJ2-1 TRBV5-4 CASSGGTSYTQFF TGTGCCAGCAGCGGGGGGACTAGCTATACACAGTTCTTC